One sample yielded the 20 T cell receptor beta chains listed below, sequenced in a study of low-dose radiotherapy and immunotherapy resistance in tumors. Indicated time point: before trial treatment. With TRAV- and TRBV-specific primers, first-strand cDNA was made, covering the alpha and beta chains. TCRs underwent 20 PCR cycles of amplification with a constant-region primer and V-primer adapter. A single record per CDR3 protein comes from TCRdb applying MiXCR to the reads. The sample shows more than 50,000 distinct CDR3 sequences, less than 30% of them seen only once. Sequenced here: PBMCs, sampled before treatment. Receptor source: a male donor with rectosigmoid adenocarcinoma.

This clonotype has ten or more counts. The rearrangement joins TRBV6-5 to TRBJ2-7; TRBD2 matches 8 bases. J lost 5 bases, V lost 5 bases, and 5 bases had no gene match. This CDR3 is 13 amino acids long. Germline V gene lookup returns CDR1 MNHEY and CDR2 SVGAGI. Written as DNA, the CDR3 is TGTGCCAGCAGTGGCCCGCGGGGGGACGAGCAGTACTTC. Residues: CASSGPRGDEQYF.

The sample holds many counts of this clonotype. The chain employs TRBV19 and TRBJ2-1, with D unclear. The CDR3 runs 16 residues. Germline V lookup: CDR1 LNHDA, CDR2 SQIVND (reference sequence). V shed 1 base and J shed 0 bases, with 10 bases lying between them. CDR3 nucleotides: TGTGCCAGTAGTATAGTTCCTTTGAGCTCCTACAATGAGCAGTTCTTC. It specifies CASSIVPLSSYNEQFF.

About this clonotype: A far larger clone is off by one base, so a read error is likely. The chain couples TRBV11-3 to TRBJ2-7; D assignment may be TRBD1 or TRBD2 (5 bases each). This CDR3 contains 20 residues. V lost 6 bases and J lost 0, with 30 bases in between. In germline, CDR1 is SGHNT, CDR2 YENEEA. The CDR3 sequence is CASSLLPARVARTTSYEQYF. CDR3 nucleotide sequence: TGTGCCAGCAGTTTACTGCCGGCCAGGGTAGCGCGAACTACCTCCTACGAGCAGTACTTC.

This clonotype was detected ten times or more. This chain links TRBV4-3 with TRBJ1-1; D might be TRBD1 (6 bases). V was cut by 0 bases and J by 4 bases, with 12 bases left in between. From germline, CDR1 is LGHNA and CDR2 YSLEER. The CDR3 has 15 amino acids. CDR3 in amino acids: CASSQEGRGGTEAFF. CDR3 DNA sequence: TGCGCCAGCAGCCAAGAGGGCAGGGGAGGCACTGAAGCTTTCTTT.

The count of this clonotype is one. This sequence joins TRBV5-1 and TRBJ2-7; 8 positions match TRBD2. The CDR3 contains 15 residues. With 3 bases clipped from V and 2 bases from J, the junction kept 7 bases outside the gene matches. Germline loops: CDR1 SGHRS, CDR2 YFSETQ. This CDR3 is CASSWVAGSTYEQYF. The CDR3 DNA follows: TGCGCCAGCAGCTGGGTAGCGGGGAGCACCTACGAGCAGTACTTC.

This clonotype was observed many times. This rearrangement joins TRBV19 to TRBJ1-3; D remains unclear. With 4 bases removed from V and 0 bases from J, the gap between germline ends came to 13 bases. CDR1 and CDR2 from the germline V gene are LNHDA and SQIVND (reference sequence). This CDR3 region has 16 residues. In DNA, the CDR3 is TGTGCCAGTAGTAAAGTGTCCGGAAGCTCTGGAAACACCATATATTTT. It translates to CASSKVSGSSGNTIYF.

A few counts support this clonotype. The chain uses TRBV5-5 and TRBJ2-7; D possibly uses TRBD1 or TRBD2 (5 bases each). Germline V lookup: CDR1 SGHKS, CDR2 YYEKEE (reference sequence). The CDR3 length is 13 residues. Trimming took off 4 bases at V and 7 bases at J, with 15 bases between the two ends. DNA for the CDR3: TGTGCCAGCAGCCTGGGACCCGTAGGAGAGCAGTACTTC. The encoded protein is CASSLGPVGEQYF.

This chain links TRBV25-1 with TRBJ2-1; either TRBD1 or TRBD2 may supply D (5 bases each). Trimming removed 4 bases at V and 3 bases at J, with 16 bases between. Germline-derived CDR1 and CDR2 are MGHDK and SYGVNS. The CDR3 consists of 16 residues. In DNA, the CDR3 is TGTGCCAGCAGTGCTCTCCTTGGTGGGGGCTACAATGAGCAGTTCTTC. This translates into CASSALLGGGYNEQFF.

This clonotype was detected many times. The chain combines TRBV4-3 with TRBJ2-7; 11 bases agree with TRBD1. There are 15 residues in the CDR3. Per the germline V gene, CDR1 is LGHNA and CDR2 is YSLEER. With 3 bases clipped from V and 2 bases from J, the junction kept 3 bases outside the gene matches. CDR3 amino acids: CASSHGTGGAYEQYF. CDR3 DNA sequence: TGCGCCAGCAGCCACGGGACAGGGGGGGCCTACGAGCAGTACTTC.

This clonotype was seen repeatedly, ten times or more. This chain connects TRBV20-1 to TRBJ2-6; possible D gene TRBD2, 6 bases. The V end was cut by 1 base, the J end by 2 bases, with 9 bases between. There are 15 residues in the CDR3. Germline lookup yields CDR1 DFQATT and CDR2 SNEGSKA (reference sequence). The CDR3 here is CSARAGEAGANVLTF. CDR3 nucleotide sequence: TGCAGTGCTAGAGCCGGGGAGGCTGGGGCCAACGTCCTGACTTTC.

The chain recombines TRBV6-2 or TRBV6-3 with TRBJ1-1; TRBD1 matches at 7 bases. CDR3 length: 14 residues. The V segment lost 5 bases and the J segment 4 bases; nucleotides outside the gene matches: 7. Germline loops: CDR1 MNHEY, CDR2 SVGEGT. The DNA for the CDR3 is TGTGCCAGCAGTACGGGGGACAGCGGCACTGAAGCTTTCTTT. Translation gives CASSTGDSGTEAFF.

This clonotype is a singleton in its sample. The CDR3 here is CASSVQGRNTEAFF. The CDR3 coding sequence is TGTGCCAGCAGTGTTCAGGGAAGGAACACTGAAGCTTTCTTT. The chain combines TRBV27 with TRBJ1-1; tentative D call: TRBD1 (5 bases). Germline assignment: CDR1 MNHEY and CDR2 SMNVEV (reference sequence). This CDR3 is built from 14 residues. V lost 5 bases and J lost 1, with 11 bases in between.

V usage is TRBV7-9 and J usage is TRBJ2-1; the D is unclear. V gave up 5 bases and J gave up 4 bases, with 12 bases separating them. The CDR3 is 14 residues long. From germline, CDR1 is SEHNR and CDR2 FQNEAQ (reference sequence). CDR3 sequence (DNA): TGTGCCAGCAGCCGGCCAGTTGGGTACAATGAGCAGTTCTTC. Amino acid sequence: CASSRPVGYNEQFF.

There are many counts of this clonotype. The chain is built from TRBV11-3 and TRBJ2-2; the D is unclear. The V gene lost 0 bases and the J gene lost 7 bases, with 3 bases spanning the gap. The CDR3 runs to 12 residues. CDR1 is SGHNT, CDR2 YENEEA, per germline. CDR3 nucleotide sequence: TGTGCCAGCAGCTTAGATATCGGGGAGCTGTTTTTT. It specifies CASSLDIGELFF.

This clonotype showed up many times. The chain recombines TRBV9 with TRBJ2-7, with D tentatively TRBD2 (6 bases). V dropped 4 bases and J dropped 5 bases, with 22 bases sitting between them. This CDR3 spans 16 amino acids. Germline V gene sequence: CDR1 SGDLS, CDR2 YYNGEE. The CDR3 reads CASSRGLGEVRDEQYF. The CDR3 DNA reads TGTGCCAGCAGCCGGGGACTTGGGGAGGTCCGGGACGAGCAGTACTTC.

This clonotype was picked up many times. The rearrangement links TRBV10-3 to TRBJ1-6; D is unclear. Between the trimmed V and J ends, which lost 0 bases and 1 base, there was a span of 7 bases. The germline V gene encodes CDR1 ENHRY and CDR2 SYGVKD. The CDR3 is made up of 16 amino acids. The CDR3: CAISESAGSYNSPLHF. In nucleotides, the CDR3 is TGTGCCATCAGTGAGTCCGCGGGTTCCTATAATTCACCCCTCCACTTT.

The sample holds one count of this clonotype. CDR3 amino acids: CASSRRIDRNEEKLFF. Written as DNA, the CDR3 is TGCGCCAGCAGCCGAAGAATAGACAGGAACGAGGAAAAACTGTTTTTT. V gene TRBV4-3 combines with J gene TRBJ1-4; TRBD1 might be the D (6 bases). The CDR3 spans 16 residues. Germline-derived CDR1 and CDR2 are LGHNA and YSLEER. V gave up 4 bases and J gave up 8 bases, with 20 bases separating them.

Remarks on this clonotype: A read error is the likely source, as a far larger clone sits one nucleotide away. This rearrangement joins TRBV28 to TRBJ2-1; 10 bases match TRBD2. V was clipped by 5 bases and J by 4 bases; unmatched bases: 14. This CDR3 contains 18 residues. Germline values: CDR1 MDHEN, CDR2 SYDVKM. The CDR3 DNA reads as TGTGCCAGCAGTGAGACCCTCCCCCCAGCGGGAGGGTACAATGAGCAGTTCTTC. Protein product: CASSETLPPAGGYNEQFF.

This clonotype was seen ten or more times. V is TRBV28 and J is TRBJ2-7; D is perhaps TRBD2 (5 bases). V lost 7 bases, J lost 6 bases, and 22 bases lay in between. The CDR3 spans 15 residues. Germline V gene data show CDR1 as MDHEN and CDR2 as SYDVKM. CDR3: CASNPRGPTFAEQYF. The DNA for the CDR3 is TGTGCCAGCAACCCCCGGGGTCCGACGTTCGCCGAGCAGTACTTC.

Many counts were recorded for this clonotype. CDR3 nucleotides: TGTGCCAGCAGCCCCCAGGGCGGCACTAGCACAGATACGCAGTATTTT. Translated, it gives CASSPQGGTSTDTQYF. V and J are TRBV11-2 and TRBJ2-3; D is perhaps TRBD1 (5 bases). CDR3 length: 16 residues. Germline CDR1 reads SGHAT; CDR2 reads FQNNGV. The V end was cut by 5 bases, the J end by 0 bases, with 15 bases between.